Sequencing of this T cell receptor (beta chain) was carried out in a study of blood T cell repertoires in COVID-19. The overall study: Both acute and convalescent COVID-19 samples were obtained from the United States, Italy and Spain. PBMCs, B-cell-depleted T cells, or T cells provided the cDNA or gDNA that made up the material.

As originally analysed: Nucleated cell counts were estimated from reference gene primer amplification. The data were produced by immunoSEQ multiplex PCR, yet TCRdb's version contains in-frame clones alone and is incomplete. That table furnishes V, J and clone size, whereas the DNA furnished D and trimming. The table lists 150,000 or so clones, roughly four fifths of them singletons. Trimming pared 3 bases from V and 6 bases from J, leaving 6 bases between. The CDR3 covers 12 residues. Germline V gives CDR1 SGDLS, CDR2 YYNGEE. Sequences were obtained from peripheral blood. This TCR came from a man between 65 and 85 years old who had recovered from COVID-19. The chain recombines TRBV9 with TRBJ2-2, with D perhaps TRBD1 (5 bases). For the CDR3, the DNA is TGTGCCAGCAGCGCAGGGTCCGGGGAGCTGTTTTTT. It translates to CASSAGSGELFF.